These 17 T cell receptor beta chains share one sample of origin, sequenced in a study of shared T cell receptors in the human thymus. The method was immunoSEQ multiplex PCR; TCRdb's version includes in-frame clones alone and lacks a portion of them. The sample lists hundreds of thousands of clones, more than 75% occurring once. Separately, the same data were catalogued under a study of human thymus T cells.

Input material: thymocytes. Source of these receptors: a boy less than two years old with a congenital heart defect.

The chain is built from TRBV10-3 and TRBJ1-1, with 7 bases lining up with TRBD1. The germline CDR1 and CDR2 sequences are ENHRY and SYGVKD. The V and J ends lost 6 bases and 1 base, in that order; junction bases with no gene match: 8. The length of the CDR3 is 15 residues. CDR3 coding DNA: TGTGCCATCAGGGGGACAGTAGACCCGAACACTGAAGCTTTCTTT. This codes for CAIRGTVDPNTEAFF.

This clone was detected only once. The chain joins TRBV11-2 to TRBJ1-4; D is possibly TRBD1 (5 bases). The CDR3 runs 17 residues. Trimming pared 1 base from V and 5 bases from J, leaving 17 bases between. The germline gives CDR1 SGHAT, CDR2 FQNNGV. DNA for the CDR3: TGTGCCAGCAGCTTAGTGGGGGGAAAGCAGCCCAATGAAAAACTGTTTTTT. Translated: CASSLVGGKQPNEKLFF.

V usage is TRBV28 and J usage is TRBJ2-5; 7 bases are a match to TRBD1. This CDR3 has 18 residues. Germline V CDR1 and CDR2: MDHEN, SYDVKM. V dropped 6 bases and J dropped 1; count of bases not matched to a gene: 17. The CDR3, as DNA: TGTGCCAGCAGCATAACAGGGGACGGAACTACTCTCCAAGAGACCCAGTACTTC. Protein: CASSITGDGTTLQETQYF.

This clone has a handful of counts. The J gene is TRBJ1-1, the V gene TRBV4-3; maybe TRBD1 (6 bases). CDR1 is LGHNA, CDR2 YSLEER, per germline. The CDR3 has 15 amino acids. Deletions cut 5 bases from V and 0 bases from J, with 13 bases between. The CDR3 protein is CASSEQGLMNTEAFF. CDR3 sequence (DNA): TGCGCCAGCAGCGAACAGGGATTAATGAACACTGAAGCTTTCTTT.

The chain is built from TRBV25-1 and TRBJ1-6, with 8 bases lining up with TRBD1. CDR3 length equals 17 residues. CDR1 MGHDK and CDR2 SYGVNS come from the germline V gene. V gave up 2 bases and J gave up 6 bases; unmatched junction bases: 9. This chain's CDR3 is CASSEHKDRVGNSPLHF. CDR3 sequence (DNA): TGTGCCAGCAGTGAACATAAGGACAGGGTGGGTAATTCACCCCTCCACTTT.

The chain is built from TRBV7-8 and TRBJ2-3; D may be TRBD1 (6 bases). CDR1 SGHVS and CDR2 FQNEAQ come from the germline V gene. This CDR3 is built from 14 residues. Trimming took 5 bases from V and 8 from J, leaving 17 bases between them. The CDR3 DNA is TGTGCCAGCAGCCCAGGACAGCCCTGGGGTACGCAGTATTTT. It translates to CASSPGQPWGTQYF.

J is TRBJ2-2 and V is TRBV9; the match to TRBD2 covers 7 bases. This CDR3 comprises 16 residues. CDR1 SGDLS and CDR2 YYNGEE come from the germline V gene. Trimming cost V 0 bases and J 7 bases; bases outside gene matches: 9. CDR3 DNA sequence: TGTGCCAGCAGCGTAGTGTGGGCTAGCGGTAGCGGGGAGCTGTTTTTT. Translating gives CASSVVWASGSGELFF.

The V and J genes are TRBV19 and TRBJ2-1, with D possibly matching TRBD1 (6 bases). The CDR3 is 16 residues long. CDR1 and CDR2 from the germline V gene are LNHDA and SQIVND (reference sequence). The V and J ends lost 2 bases and 6 bases respectively, with 17 bases between them. The CDR3 DNA follows: TGTGCCAGTAGTATACAAATTTCAGGGGCATCCAATGAGCAGTTCTTC. Its protein product is CASSIQISGASNEQFF.

The gene calls are TRBV11-2 and TRBJ1-1; D perhaps matches TRBD1 (5 bases). The germline V gene encodes CDR1 SGHAT and CDR2 FQNNGV. This CDR3 spans 18 amino acids. V lost 1 base and J 1 base, leaving 19 bases between the germline ends. In nucleotides, the CDR3 is TGTGCCAGCAGCTTAGCCCCGTCGACAGCAGGCGGGAACACTGAAGCTTTCTTT. Protein sequence: CASSLAPSTAGGNTEAFF.

The gene calls are TRBV2 and TRBJ1-6; perhaps TRBD1 as D (6 bases). The CDR3 loop spans 15 amino acids. CDR1 and CDR2 from the germline V gene are SNHLY and FYNNEI. Trimming removed 4 bases from V and 4 bases from J, with 11 bases in between. The CDR3 protein is CASSVDRRYNSPLHF. In nucleotides, the CDR3 is TGTGCCAGCAGTGTAGACAGGAGGTATAATTCACCCCTCCACTTT. The full variable domain, with the rest looked up from reference TRBV2 and TRBJ1-6, is EPEVTQTPSHQVTQMGQEVILRCVPISNHLYFYWYRQILGQKVEFLVSFYNNEISEKSEIFDDQFSVERPDGSNFTLKIRSTKLEDSAMYFCASSVDRRYNSPLHFGNGTRLTVT.

This clone showed up just once. This sequence joins TRBV4-1 and TRBJ2-7; tentatively, D is TRBD2 (5 bases). The V gene's germline CDR1 is MGHRA and CDR2 YSYEKL. Trimming removed 4 bases at V and 4 bases at J, with 17 bases between. This CDR3 comprises 15 residues. The CDR3 here is CASSPRREKVYEQYF. The CDR3 DNA reads as TGCGCCAGCAGCCCTCGCCGGGAAAAAGTTTACGAGCAGTACTTC.

The CDR3 region is CASSEADRGHQPQHF. The CDR3 nucleotides read TGTGCCAGCAGTGAGGCGGACAGGGGCCATCAGCCCCAGCATTTT. V usage is TRBV2 and J usage is TRBJ1-5; 9 nucleotides line up with TRBD1. Germline V gives CDR1 SNHLY, CDR2 FYNNEI. V gave up 3 bases and J gave up 5 bases; unmatched junction bases: 5. The CDR3 is made up of 15 amino acids.

The V call is TRBV6-6, the J call TRBJ1-5; D gene ambiguous. CDR1 is MNHNY, CDR2 SVGAGI, per germline (reference sequence). V dropped 0 bases and J dropped 7 bases, with 7 bases sitting between them. This CDR3 comprises 13 residues. CDR3 region: CASSYSEGQPQHF. In DNA, the CDR3 is TGTGCCAGCAGTTACTCAGAGGGACAGCCCCAGCATTTT.

The chain recombines TRBV28 with TRBJ2-4, with a possible D match to TRBD1 (6 bases). There are 16 residues in the CDR3. Trimming stripped 5 bases from V and 2 bases from J, with 16 bases between. Germline lookup yields CDR1 MDHEN and CDR2 SYDVKM. CDR3 in DNA: TGTGCCAGCAGTCCTCACCTACAGGGATCCAAAAACATTCAGTACTTC. This gives the protein CASSPHLQGSKNIQYF.

The CDR3 DNA follows: TGTGCCAGCAGTTTTAAGGGGGCGCGGGGCTACACCTTC. It yields the protein CASSFKGARGYTF. This rearrangement joins TRBV28 to TRBJ1-2; 7 bases align to TRBD1. The CDR3 runs 13 residues. V shed 3 bases and J 8 bases; nucleotides not matched to a gene: 6. In germline, CDR1 is MDHEN, CDR2 SYDVKM.

The rearrangement joins TRBV28 to TRBJ1-1, with TRBD1 matching 12 bases. J lost 5 bases, V lost 2 bases, and 6 bases had no gene match. Germline CDR1 and CDR2: MDHEN and SYDVKM. This CDR3 is 16 amino acids long. DNA of the CDR3: TGTGCCAGCAGTTTACCGGGACAGGGGGCGAGGACTGAAGCTTTCTTT. Its translation is CASSLPGQGARTEAFF. The full variable domain, completed using reference TRBV28 and TRBJ1-1, is DVKVTQSSRYLVKRTGEKVFLECVQDMDHENMFWYRQDPGLGLRLIYFSYDVKMKEKGDIPEGYSVSREKKERFSLILESASTNQTSMYLCASSLPGQGARTEAFFGQGTRLTVV.

V gene TRBV18 combines with J gene TRBJ2-3; a weak D match, TRBD2 (5 bases). Germline CDR1 KGHSH, CDR2 LQKENI. This CDR3 is built from 15 residues. V lost 6 bases to trimming and J lost 4 bases, with 17 bases between them. CDR3 in amino acids: CASSPGSSVADTQYF. The DNA for the CDR3 is TGTGCCAGCTCCCCGGGATCCTCGGTGGCAGATACGCAGTATTTT.